Described below is a single TCR beta chain sequence and its context. The antigen is unknown. The data were taken from a study of OX40 agonist ivuxolimab in advanced cancers. Study conclusions and caveats: Dosing at 0.1 to 3.0 mg/kg was accompanied by clonal expansion of CD4+ and CD8+ blood T cells by week 6.

CDR1 SEHNR and CDR2 FQNEAQ come from the germline V gene (reference sequence). CDR3 length equals 16 residues. The germline V and J ends were trimmed by 6 bases and 0 bases, with 15 bases remaining between them. Sequencing used immunoSEQ multiplex PCR; TCRdb keeps in-frame clones, though not all of them. The sample carries around 67,000 clones, roughly 87% recorded once. This TCR derives from an adult with an advanced solid tumor such as melanoma, head and neck, liver or kidney cancer. This chain links TRBV7-9 with TRBJ2-1, with a weak D call TRBD2 (5 bases). Sequences were derived from CD4+ or CD8+ T cells sorted from blood, sampled in a trial of the OX40 agonist ivuxolimab. The CDR3 DNA sequence: TGTGCCAGCAGGGTAAGGACGGGGAGCTCCTACAATGAGCAGTTCTTC. Translating gives CASRVRTGSSYNEQFF.